This TCR beta chain was captured by sequencing in a study of blood T cell repertoires in COVID-19. Background on the study: Spain, Italy and the United States supplied samples that represented acute and convalescent COVID-19.

In the authors' methods: Amplified reference gene primers provided the basis for estimating nucleated cell counts. The repertoire was sequenced with immunoSEQ multiplex PCR; TCRdb's copy has only in-frame clones and lacks some. V and J calls and clone size are those listed in that table; D and trimming were worked out from the DNA. The repertoire includes some 530,000 clones, 80% to 90% of them detected once, and approximately 3% sits in the top ten. This CDR3 has 14 residues. The germline V gene has CDR1 LNHDA and CDR2 SQIVND (reference sequence). Trimming took 4 bases from V and 5 from J, leaving 13 bases between them.

Sequencing was carried out using peripheral blood. This TCR derives from a human donor in a cohort sampled during active COVID-19. The gene calls are TRBV19 and TRBJ2-3; D is perhaps TRBD1 (6 bases). CDR3 loop: CASSTHRVIDTQYF. As DNA, the CDR3 is TGTGCCAGTAGTACACACAGGGTCATAGATACGCAGTATTTT.